Detailed here is one TCR beta chain. The target of this receptor is not known. No much larger clone exists at a distance of one base, and base qualities are not known. Receptor amplification or capture employed RT-PCR. Sequencing took place on an Illumina HiSeq 2500. Clones were called with MiXCR by TCRdb after fastp trimmed the public reads at Q25, and only in-frame beta chains were retained. For every CDR3 protein sequence, its rows merge into one entry that carries the most common genes and DNA. The sample includes around 750,000 distinct CDR3 sequences, with around 20% observed a single time. The top ten constitute approximately 10% of the sample. According to the germline V gene, CDR1 reads SGDLS and CDR2 reads YYNGEE. The CDR3 covers 15 residues, taking in both the cysteine and the phenylalanine. The CDR3 DNA has 45 bases and is translated from base 1. From V the trimming removes 4 bases and from J it removes 1 base, while the gene matches leave 6 bases of the junction unaccounted for.

The sample comes from a study of response to subunit inactivated influenza vaccine (dated by TCRdb to the late 2010s). With regard to the full study: To follow how T cells responded to a trivalent subunit inactivated influenza vaccine, the researchers relied on deep quantitative profiling of the T cell receptor repertoire. General study outcomes and caveats: It was suggested by the authors that each seasonal influenza vaccination may recruit only a limited number of new T cells.

The chain employs TRBV9 and TRBJ2-3; 7 central nucleotides agree with TRBD1. The source material was PBMCs from blood, sampled 4 to 6 days after vaccination. This sequence was found in a man over 45 who received an inactivated influenza vaccine. Donor details come from another sample of the same person, matched by shared clones. Read as DNA, the sequence is TGTGCCAGCAGCCCGGGGACAGCGGGCACAGATACGCAGTATTTT. It translates to CASSPGTAGTDTQYF.